The 20 T cell receptor beta chains in this list originate from one sample, sequenced in a study of blood T cell repertoires in COVID-19. Profiling relied on immunoSEQ multiplex PCR, and the TCRdb table lists in-frame clones only, not all of them. Among 52,000 or so clones listed, 75% to 90% were seen once. The sample consisted of peripheral blood. The receptor source for this set is a man older than 75 with acute or convalescent COVID-19.

This clone came up a few times. V and J are TRBV10-2 and TRBJ1-5; 7 bases are a match to TRBD1. The CDR3 covers 13 residues. With 7 bases clipped from V and 6 bases from J, the junction kept 6 bases outside the gene matches. Germline V lookup: CDR1 WSHSY, CDR2 SAAADI. The CDR3 sequence: CASTTGYGQPQHF. CDR3 DNA: TGCGCCAGCACGACAGGGTACGGTCAGCCCCAGCATTTT.

This clone was seen only a few times. The chain joins TRBV12-3 or TRBV12-4 to TRBJ2-7, with 8 bases matching TRBD1. The CDR3 is 13 amino acids. J lost 7 bases, V lost 8 bases, and 10 bases had no gene match. The DNA for the CDR3 is TGTGCCAGCGGGCGGACAGGGCTTAATGAGCAGTACTTC. The encoded protein is CASGRTGLNEQYF.

In this sample, this clone turned up a few times. The V and J genes are TRBV27 and TRBJ1-5, with D tentatively TRBD1 (5 bases). Trimming left V 3 bases short and J 6 bases short, with 12 bases between. The germline V gene encodes CDR1 MNHEY and CDR2 SMNVEV (reference sequence). This CDR3 comprises 14 residues. CDR3 in amino acids: CASSFMSGGQPQHF. The CDR3 DNA is TGTGCCAGCAGTTTCATGTCGGGGGGTCAGCCCCAGCATTTT.

The J gene is TRBJ2-4, the V gene TRBV19; TRBD1 matches 10 bases. V lost 4 bases, J lost 2 bases, and 8 bases stayed unmatched. This CDR3 is built from 17 residues. Per germline, CDR1 LNHDA and CDR2 SQIVND (reference sequence). The CDR3 DNA follows: TGTGCCAGTAGTAGACTTCCGGGACAGGGGACCAAAAACATTCAGTACTTC. Its protein product is CASSRLPGQGTKNIQYF.

This sequence joins TRBV3-1 (or the pseudogene TRBV3-2) and TRBJ2-1; possible D gene TRBD2, 5 bases. Trimming removed 3 bases at V and 7 bases at J, with 22 bases between. CDR3 size: 17 residues. The germline CDR1 and CDR2 sequences are LGHDT and YNNKEL (reference sequence). CDR3 region: CASSQGKSLVGSNEQFF. The CDR3 DNA follows: TGTGCCAGCAGCCAGGGGAAATCACTAGTGGGTTCGAATGAGCAGTTCTTC.

This clone was detected only once. As DNA, the CDR3 is TGTGCCAGCAGCGTAGCTCCGCAGGGGGATCGTAACGAGCAGTACTTC. Its translation: CASSVAPQGDRNEQYF. This chain connects TRBV9 to TRBJ2-7, with 7 nucleotides matching TRBD1. This CDR3 contains 16 residues. Trimming removed 0 bases from V and 5 bases from J; junction bases left unmatched: 11. In germline, CDR1 is SGDLS, CDR2 YYNGEE. The full variable domain, rest sourced from reference TRBV9 and TRBJ2-7, is DSGVTQTPKHLITATGQRVTLRCSPRSGDLSVYWYQQSLDQGLQFLIQYYNGEERAKGNILERFSAQQFPDLHSELNLSSLELGDSALYFCASSVAPQGDRNEQYFGPGTRLTVT.

The V call is TRBV7-9, the J call TRBJ1-1; D is ambiguous. Germline V gene sequence: CDR1 SEHNR, CDR2 FQNEAQ (reference sequence). V was cut by 2 bases and J by 4 bases, with 8 bases left in between. The CDR3 extends over 13 amino acids. Here the CDR3 DNA reads TGTGCCAGCAGCTTATTTGGGAGCACTGAAGCTTTCTTT. Its protein is CASSLFGSTEAFF.

The V and J genes are TRBV11-2 and TRBJ2-1, with 14 nucleotides matching TRBD2. In germline, CDR1 is SGHAT, CDR2 FQNNGV. The CDR3 is 15 amino acids. V lost 3 bases and J lost 9; bases outside the gene matches: 4. CDR3 sequence reads: CASSLTSGGAPEQFF. CDR3 in DNA: TGTGCCAGCAGCTTGACTAGCGGGGGGGCCCCTGAGCAGTTCTTC.

The chain couples TRBV6-2 or TRBV6-3 to TRBJ2-3; D perhaps matches TRBD2 (6 bases). Trimming shortened V by 5 bases and J by 5 bases, and 14 bases separated the two germline ends. Germline V gene data show CDR1 as MNHEY and CDR2 as SVGEGT. The CDR3 sequence is 14 residues long. CDR3 residues: CASSGRGAGDTQYF. The CDR3 DNA is TGTGCCAGCAGTGGTCGGGGAGCGGGAGATACGCAGTATTTT.

V is TRBV27 and J is TRBJ2-5; D gene uncertain. The V gene lost 2 bases and the J gene lost 7 bases, with 11 bases spanning the gap. CDR3 size: 13 residues. Germline assignment: CDR1 MNHEY and CDR2 SMNVEV (reference sequence). The CDR3 nucleotides are TGTGCCAGCAGTTTACAGGTTTATGGGACCCAGTACTTC. Residues: CASSLQVYGTQYF.

This clone was seen once. The CDR3 reads CASSLLPGTNYGYTF. In nucleotides, the CDR3 is TGCGCCAGCAGCTTGTTACCGGGTACTAACTATGGCTACACCTTC. The V call is TRBV5-1, the J call TRBJ1-2; no definite D call. CDR1 and CDR2 (germline): SGHRS, YFSETQ. The CDR3 totals 15 residues. Trimming shortened V by 1 base and J by 0 bases, and 10 bases separated the two germline ends.

In this sample, this clone turned up a few times. The rearrangement links TRBV30 to TRBJ1-3, with D possibly being TRBD1 (6 bases). The germline V and J ends were trimmed by 3 bases and 4 bases, with 10 bases remaining between them. CDR1 and CDR2 from the germline V gene are GTSNPN and SVGIG (reference sequence). This CDR3 spans 13 amino acids. The CDR3: CAWRNRAGNTIYF. Written as DNA, the CDR3 is TGTGCCTGGAGGAACAGGGCAGGAAACACCATATATTTT.

This clone has a handful of counts. The rearrangement uses TRBV4-1 and TRBJ2-6; the D gene is possibly TRBD1 (5 bases). Looked up from germline, CDR1 is MGHRA and CDR2 is YSYEKL. Trimming left V 1 base short and J 0 bases short, with 13 bases between. The CDR3 consists of 18 residues. In DNA, the CDR3 is TGCGCCAGCAGCCAAGTGGACATGGGCCTCTCTGGGGCCAACGTCCTGACTTTC. This gives the protein CASSQVDMGLSGANVLTF.

This clone was detected only a few times. V and J are TRBV9 and TRBJ2-7, with D perhaps TRBD2 (5 bases). V lost 4 bases and J 3 bases, leaving 11 bases between the germline ends. CDR3 length: 13 residues. Germline V lookup: CDR1 SGDLS, CDR2 YYNGEE. CDR3 DNA sequence: TGTGCCAGCAGCCCGGACGGGAACTACGAGCAGTACTTC. It specifies CASSPDGNYEQYF.

The V and J genes are TRBV5-1 and TRBJ1-1; tentative D call: TRBD1 (5 bases). This CDR3 is built from 16 residues. The V end was cut by 3 bases, the J end by 11 bases, with 26 bases between. Germline-derived CDR1 and CDR2 are SGHRS and YFSETQ. For the CDR3, the DNA is TGCGCCAGCAGCTCCCCGCTTGGAAGGGGCCAAGAAAAGGCTTTCTTT. Protein sequence: CASSSPLGRGQEKAFF.

The gene calls are TRBV4-1 and TRBJ2-7; 10 bases are shared with TRBD1. This CDR3 spans 15 amino acids. The germline CDR1 and CDR2 sequences are MGHRA and YSYEKL. Trimming removed 3 bases from V and 1 base from J; junction bases left unmatched: 3. The DNA of the CDR3 is TGCGCCAGCAGCCACTTGGACAGGGGGTCCTACGAGCAGTACTTC. Residues: CASSHLDRGSYEQYF.

CDR3 region: CASSPRDRGTNEKLFF. CDR3 nucleotides: TGCGCCAGCAGCCCAAGGGACAGGGGAACTAATGAAAAACTGTTTTTT. This chain uses TRBV4-1 with TRBJ1-4, with 10 bases aligning to TRBD1. The ends lost 4 bases at V and 1 base at J; junction bases unmatched: 3. Germline CDR1 is MGHRA and CDR2 is YSYEKL. The CDR3 consists of 16 residues.

The chain is built from TRBV30 and TRBJ2-3; 9 nucleotides match TRBD1. The V gene end was trimmed by 1 base and the J gene end by 3 bases; junction bases not matched to a gene: 8. The CDR3 consists of 16 residues. Germline CDR1 is GTSNPN and CDR2 is SVGIG (reference sequence). The CDR3 DNA reads as TGTGCCTGGAGTGGGTTGACAGGGGGTCTTACAGATACGCAGTATTTT. Residues: CAWSGLTGGLTDTQYF.

V usage is TRBV29-1 and J usage is TRBJ2-2, with a possible D match to TRBD2 (6 bases). CDR1 SQVTM and CDR2 ANQGSEA come from the germline V gene. The CDR3 sequence is 11 residues long. This CDR3 is CSAAGTGELFF. CDR3 bases: TGCAGTGCCGCGGGGACCGGGGAGCTGTTTTTT.

The gene calls are TRBV19 and TRBJ2-2; 9 bases are shared with TRBD1. Looked up from germline, CDR1 is LNHDA and CDR2 is SQIVND (reference sequence). This CDR3 spans 16 amino acids. V trimming: 4 bases; J trimming: 1 base; junction bases outside the gene matches: 4. The CDR3 loop reads CASSTHRGLNTGELFF. The DNA for the CDR3 is TGTGCCAGTAGTACTCACAGGGGGCTGAACACCGGGGAGCTGTTTTTT.